The source of this TCR beta chain is a study of blood T cells in healthy people across ages. With 0 bases removed from V and 1 base from J, the gap between germline ends came to 9 bases. The CDR3 totals 15 residues. The germline gives CDR1 MGHRA, CDR2 YSYEKL. Notes on this clonotype: As yet, its antigen is unknown.

With a J-beta primer mix and a sample-barcoded 5' primer, a second PCR ran roughly 6 to 11 cycles. Each of the cDNA molecules was tagged by a template-switch adaptor with 12 random nucleotides. TCRdb reprocessed the 5' RACE reads via MiXCR and lists one record per CDR3 protein. The table includes 1,500,000 or so distinct CDR3 sequences, approximately 43% detected once. Regarding the study as a whole: Considered underestimates were the diversity estimates obtained from one million T cells.

Total RNA was isolated from each sample in quantities of at least 5 micrograms. The chain employs TRBV4-1 and TRBJ1-2; no clear D gene. Sequenced: blood. This receptor was taken from a woman between 18 and 29 years old in good health. The CDR3 spells CASSQEGTDNYGYTF. CDR3 in DNA: TGCGCCAGCAGCCAAGAAGGTACGGATAACTATGGCTACACCTTC.